This TCR beta chain was recorded in a study of post-analysis software for immune sequencing data. Study-level results: Relative to controls, patients had several TRBV segments at higher frequency, with TRBV5-6, TRBV5-1 and TRBV20-1 among these. Relative to controls, patients with multiple sclerosis showed significantly lower normalized Chao1 diversity.

Unique-molecular-identifier-tagged TCR beta cDNA libraries were used. TCRdb independently ran MiXCR on the PCR reads; one entry per CDR3 protein. This repertoire shows about 150,000 distinct CDR3 sequences, roughly 31% found once; its top ten account for approximately 1.5%. Germline V gene data show CDR1 as SGHRS and CDR2 as YFSETQ. J gave up 4 bases and V 4 bases, and 3 bases lay outside the gene matches. This CDR3 region has 14 residues. This clonotype has at least ten counts. The antigen is undetermined. The rearrangement links TRBV5-1 to TRBJ2-1; 9 bases are shared with TRBD1. Sequencing used blood. This sequence was found in a girl aged 5-17 years with multiple sclerosis. CDR3 loop: CASSLGQGYNEQFF. CDR3 DNA sequence: TGCGCCAGCAGCCTCGGACAGGGGTACAATGAGCAGTTCTTC.